This T cell receptor (beta chain) was obtained from a study of CD8+CD57+ T cells in acquired aplastic anemia. Sequencing involved patients with CD8+CD57+ cell expansion previously shown by flow cytometry. The blood sampling took place in patients who had so far received no therapy. This clonotype was seen repeatedly, ten times or more. Genomic DNA was employed as the template in profiling TCR beta VDJ and CDR3. In TCRdb, the reads were re-called with MiXCR into one record per CDR3 protein. The sample shows 300,000 or so distinct CDR3 sequences, 56% of them seen only once. This receptor was taken from a human donor with aplastic anemia. Input material: sorted CD4+, CD8+, or CD8+CD57+ T cells (not recorded which) from PBMCs.

CDR3 in amino acids: CASSLAQGAHSPLHF. The CDR3 DNA reads TGTGCCAGCAGCTTGGCCCAGGGGGCGCATTCACCCCTCCACTTT. The J gene is TRBJ1-6, the V gene TRBV5-5; 8 nucleotides agree with TRBD1. Trimming at V came to 0 bases and at J to 8 bases, leaving 4 bases not matched to a gene. This CDR3 has 15 residues. CDR1 and CDR2 (germline): SGHKS, YYEKEE (reference sequence).